The entry below gives a single T cell receptor (beta chain) sequence along with its context. This record belongs to a study of cytomegalovirus exposure and HLA in healthy donors. V lost 6 bases to trimming and J lost 3 bases; unmatched junction nucleotides: 5. There are 15 residues in the CDR3. Per the germline V gene, CDR1 is MNHNS and CDR2 is SASEGT. Vbeta (60) and Jbeta (13) primers were used in the PCR. Libraries were prepared by immunoSEQ multiplex PCR; TCRdb keeps only in-frame clonotypes and omits some of them. The data hold 140,000 or so clones, with 76% observed a single time. This sequence was found in a woman aged 40 to 55 in good health and CMV-seronegative. The chain joins TRBV6-1 to TRBJ2-3, with 11 bases matching TRBD2. The material sequenced was PBMCs. The CDR3 bases are TGTGCCAGCAGCGCGGGACTAGCGGAAACAGATACGCAGTATTTT. Protein: CASSAGLAETDTQYF.